This passage covers 19 T cell receptor beta chains from one sample sequenced in a study of radiation and T cells in renal cell carcinoma. Some clones are missing from TCRdb's copy, which holds only in-frame ones; the method was immunoSEQ multiplex PCR. The sample lists some 120,000 clones, 88% occurring once. Time point here: blood 2 weeks post-SBRT. The treatment denotes: 15 Gy SBRT to primary tumor, nephrectomy 4 weeks later. The sequences come from blood, collected from a patient whose treatment included radiotherapy and nephrectomy. The receptors derive from a woman in her seventies with renal cell carcinoma.

V is TRBV29-1 and J is TRBJ1-2; D gene uncertain. This CDR3 is 12 amino acids long. V lost 4 bases and J 1 base, leaving 7 bases between the germline ends. Germline CDR1 is SQVTM and CDR2 is ANQGSEA. CDR3 sequence: CSVGGFNYGYTF. CDR3 in DNA: TGCAGCGTTGGAGGGTTTAACTATGGCTACACCTTC.

This sequence joins TRBV19 and TRBJ1-1, with D maybe TRBD1 (6 bases). Germline CDR1 LNHDA, CDR2 SQIVND (reference sequence). The V end lost 4 bases, the J end lost 1 base, and 10 bases lay between the germline ends. The length of the CDR3 is 14 residues. The CDR3 coding sequence is TGTGCCAGTAGTAACCTCAGGGGGAACACTGAAGCTTTCTTT. Its protein is CASSNLRGNTEAFF. The complete variable domain, with remaining parts taken from reference TRBV19 and TRBJ1-1, reads DGGITQSPKYLFRKEGQNVTLSCEQNLNHDAMYWYRQDPGQGLRLIYYSQIVNDFQKGDIAEGYSVSREKKESFPLTVTSAQKNPTAFYLCASSNLRGNTEAFFGQGTRLTVV.

V and J are TRBV9 and TRBJ1-1; D uncertain. Germline loops: CDR1 SGDLS, CDR2 YYNGEE. V was clipped by 0 bases and J by 3 bases, with 18 bases between them. CDR3 size: 17 residues. The CDR3 reads CASSVGGVGPMDTEAFF. DNA for the CDR3: TGTGCCAGCAGCGTAGGGGGAGTTGGACCTATGGACACTGAAGCTTTCTTT.

This clone was picked up one time. This sequence joins TRBV5-4 and TRBJ2-7; possible D gene TRBD1, 6 bases. Germline V gene lookup returns CDR1 SGHNT and CDR2 YYREEE (reference sequence). This CDR3 has 15 amino acids. The V end was cut by 1 base, the J end by 6 bases, with 17 bases between. The CDR3 DNA sequence: TGTGCCAGCAGCTTGAGTGCAGGGGATTTTGGCGAGCAGTACTTC. Translated: CASSLSAGDFGEQYF.

The CDR3 protein is CASSSRGRGGYNEQFF. CDR3 coding DNA: TGTGCCAGCAGTTCCCGGGGACGGGGGGGGTACAATGAGCAGTTCTTC. The chain links TRBV27 to TRBJ2-1; TRBD2 matches 8 bases. J lost 4 bases, V lost 4 bases, and 9 bases had no gene match. Germline V gives CDR1 MNHEY, CDR2 SMNVEV (reference sequence). CDR3 length equals 16 residues.

The chain links TRBV4-2 to TRBJ2-7, with D possibly TRBD2 on 7 matching bases. Trimming cost V 0 bases and J 4 bases, with 13 bases left between them. This CDR3 has 15 residues. Germline lookup yields CDR1 LGHNA and CDR2 YNFKEQ. CDR3 coding DNA: TGTGCCAGCAGCCAAGATGGGGGGGCGCAGTACGAGCAGTACTTC. Translation: CASSQDGGAQYEQYF.

The CDR3 protein is CASSSVPRGNTEAFF. In DNA, the CDR3 is TGCGCCAGCAGCTCGGTACCTAGAGGGAACACTGAAGCTTTCTTT. This rearrangement joins TRBV5-1 to TRBJ1-1; D unclear. Germline V gene data show CDR1 as SGHRS and CDR2 as YFSETQ. The CDR3 is 15 residues long. V was clipped by 3 bases and J by 1 base, with 13 bases between them.

The chain combines TRBV5-1 with TRBJ2-3; TRBD1 agrees at 10 bases. Germline V lookup: CDR1 SGHRS, CDR2 YFSETQ. Germline trimming cut 4 bases from V and 2 bases from J; bases unmatched to any gene: 4. The CDR3 covers 15 residues. CDR3 sequence reads: CASSRTGGHTDTQYF. CDR3 DNA: TGCGCCAGCAGCAGGACAGGGGGACACACAGATACGCAGTATTTT. Full variable domain (rest looked up from reference TRBV5-1 and TRBJ2-3): KAGVTQTPRYLIKTRGQQVTLSCSPISGHRSVSWYQQTPGQGLQFLFEYFSETQRNKGNFPGRFSGRQFSNSRSEMNVSTLELGDSALYLCASSRTGGHTDTQYFGPGTRLTVL.

The genes are TRBV5-4 and TRBJ1-1; TRBD1 might be the D (5 bases). Germline V gives CDR1 SGHNT, CDR2 YYREEE (reference sequence). With 9 bases removed from V and 0 bases from J, the gap between germline ends came to 21 bases. This CDR3 region has 16 residues. This CDR3 is CATSEGHLPLNTEAFF. The CDR3 coding sequence is TGTGCCACCTCTGAGGGGCACCTGCCCTTGAACACTGAAGCTTTCTTT.

The chain joins TRBV11-1 to TRBJ2-7; possibly TRBD2 for D (7 bases). The V gene's germline CDR1 is SGHAT and CDR2 FQDESV (reference sequence). V gave up 3 bases and J gave up 0 bases, with 15 bases separating them. This CDR3 comprises 16 residues. The CDR3 here is CASSLGRAGASYEQYF. DNA for the CDR3: TGTGCCAGCAGCTTGGGGAGGGCAGGGGCCTCCTACGAGCAGTACTTC.

This chain connects TRBV2 to TRBJ1-5; possible D gene TRBD1, 5 bases. Trimming took off 10 bases at V and 2 bases at J, with 18 bases between the two ends. The CDR3 is made up of 15 amino acids. Germline V gene data show CDR1 as SNHLY and CDR2 as FYNNEI. This CDR3 reads CATYLQGKGNQPQHF. The CDR3 DNA sequence: TGTGCCACGTACCTTCAGGGTAAGGGCAATCAGCCCCAGCATTTT.

The chain couples TRBV7-2 to TRBJ2-3, with a tentative D call TRBD1 (5 bases). CDR3 length equals 14 residues. Trimming left V 0 bases short and J 6 bases short, with 10 bases between. Germline V gene lookup returns CDR1 SGHTA and CDR2 FQGNSA. CDR3 nucleotides: TGTGCCAGCAGCTTAGCCCGTAAGGGGGATACGCAGTATTTT. It is translated as CASSLARKGDTQYF.

This clone has a single count. The chain recombines TRBV19 with TRBJ2-3, with 7 bases lining up with TRBD2. Germline loops: CDR1 LNHDA, CDR2 SQIVND (reference sequence). V was clipped by 7 bases and J by 3 bases; unmatched bases: 7. The length of the CDR3 is 14 residues. CDR3 in DNA: TGTGCCAGTAAGTCGGCACTAGCGACAGATACGCAGTATTTT. This translates into CASKSALATDTQYF.

V usage is TRBV19 and J usage is TRBJ2-1; D is unresolved. Germline loops: CDR1 LNHDA, CDR2 SQIVND (reference sequence). The CDR3 loop spans 15 amino acids. Trimming stripped 3 bases from V and 4 bases from J, with 13 bases between. This CDR3 reads CASSIGQVGYNEQFF. CDR3 nucleotides: TGTGCCAGTAGTATTGGGCAGGTTGGTTACAATGAGCAGTTCTTC.

CDR3 loop: CASTESYNSPLHF. The CDR3 DNA sequence: TGTGCCAGTACCGAATCATATAATTCACCCCTCCACTTT. The genes are TRBV19 and TRBJ1-6; D not certain. The V end was cut by 7 bases, the J end by 4 bases, with 8 bases between. Per germline, CDR1 LNHDA and CDR2 SQIVND (reference sequence). This CDR3 has 13 residues. Full variable domain (missing parts from reference TRBV19 and TRBJ1-6): DGGITQSPKYLFRKEGQNVTLSCEQNLNHDAMYWYRQDPGQGLRLIYYSQIVNDFQKGDIAEGYSVSREKKESFPLTVTSAQKNPTAFYLCASTESYNSPLHFGNGTRLTVT.

The V gene is TRBV19, the J gene TRBJ1-6; the D gene is possibly TRBD1 (6 bases). In germline, CDR1 is LNHDA, CDR2 SQIVND (reference sequence). V lost 5 bases and J lost 11, with 13 bases in between. The CDR3 is 13 residues long. CDR3 bases: TGTGCCAGTAGTGGGGGCGCCTGGACACCCCTCCACTTT. Its translation is CASSGGAWTPLHF.

The chain joins TRBV10-3 to TRBJ1-1; no clear D gene. CDR1 is ENHRY and CDR2 is SYGVKD in the germline V gene. The CDR3 consists of 13 residues. The ends were cut back, 2 bases at V and 0 bases at J, with 4 bases in the middle. The CDR3 here is CAISEKMNTEAFF. The DNA for the CDR3 is TGTGCCATCAGTGAGAAGATGAACACTGAAGCTTTCTTT.

The rearrangement joins TRBV13 to TRBJ2-3; maybe TRBD2 (5 bases). The CDR3 length is 14 residues. V was cut by 5 bases and J by 3 bases, with 12 bases left in between. From germline, CDR1 is PRHDT and CDR2 FYEKMQ (reference sequence). The CDR3 here is CASSPPTSTDTQYF. In DNA form, the CDR3 reads TGTGCCAGCAGCCCGCCCACTAGTACAGATACGCAGTATTTT.

The V call is TRBV11-3, the J call TRBJ2-7; D ambiguous. The CDR3 consists of 11 residues. Germline lookup yields CDR1 SGHNT and CDR2 YENEEA. V lost 5 bases and J lost 5, with 7 bases in between. CDR3 bases: TGTGCCAGCAGCGCGCTGGACGAGCAGTACTTC. Its protein is CASSALDEQYF.